What follows is one TCR beta chain and its context. A single record per CDR3 protein comes from TCRdb applying MiXCR to the PCR reads. This table has approximately 11,000 distinct CDR3 sequences, 52% appearing once. These data originate in a study of tumor-infiltrating lymphocytes in oesophageal squamous cell carcinoma. The CDR3 is 16 amino acids. Germline loops: CDR1 SEHNR, CDR2 FQNEAQ (reference sequence). Trimming left V 3 bases short and J 3 bases short, with 17 bases between. The sequenced sample was esophageal tumor tissue. The chain combines TRBV7-9 with TRBJ1-2; no definite D call. The origin of this receptor is a female donor with esophageal squamous cell carcinoma. DNA of the CDR3: TGTGCCAGCAGCTTGGGCCCCCGTTGGGCAGACTATGGCTACACCTTC. This encodes CASSLGPRWADYGYTF. The complete variable domain, with remaining parts taken from reference TRBV7-9 and TRBJ1-2, reads DTGVSQNPRHKITKRGQNVTFRCDPISEHNRLYWYRQTLGQGPEFLTYFQNEAQLEKSRLLSDRFSAERPKGSFSTLEIQRTEQGDSAMYLCASSLGPRWADYGYTFGSGTRLTVV.